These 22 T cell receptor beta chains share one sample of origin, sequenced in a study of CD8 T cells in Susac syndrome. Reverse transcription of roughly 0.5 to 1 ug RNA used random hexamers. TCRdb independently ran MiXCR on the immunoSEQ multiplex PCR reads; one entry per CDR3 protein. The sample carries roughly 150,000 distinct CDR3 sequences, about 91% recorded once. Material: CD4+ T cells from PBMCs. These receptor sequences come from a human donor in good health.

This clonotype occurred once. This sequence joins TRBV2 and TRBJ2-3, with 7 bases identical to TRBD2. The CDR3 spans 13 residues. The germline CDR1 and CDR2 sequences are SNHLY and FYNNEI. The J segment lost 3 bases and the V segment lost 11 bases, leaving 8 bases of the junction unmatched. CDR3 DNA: TGTGCCGGAGCGGGGCTTAGGACAGATACGCAGTATTTT. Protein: CAGAGLRTDTQYF.

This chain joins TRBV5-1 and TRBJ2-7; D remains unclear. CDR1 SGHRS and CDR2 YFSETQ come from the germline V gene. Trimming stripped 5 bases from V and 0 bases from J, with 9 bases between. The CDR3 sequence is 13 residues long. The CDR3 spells CASRTGSSYEQYF. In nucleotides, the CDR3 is TGCGCCAGCAGGACTGGTAGCTCCTACGAGCAGTACTTC.

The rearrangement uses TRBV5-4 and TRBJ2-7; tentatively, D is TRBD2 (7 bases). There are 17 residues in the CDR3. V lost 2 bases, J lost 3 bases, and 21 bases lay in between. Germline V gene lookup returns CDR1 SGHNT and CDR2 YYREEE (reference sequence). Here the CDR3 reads CASSFSPRGGGLYEQYF. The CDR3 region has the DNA TGTGCCAGCAGCTTCTCCCCGAGGGGGGGTGGCCTCTACGAGCAGTACTTC.

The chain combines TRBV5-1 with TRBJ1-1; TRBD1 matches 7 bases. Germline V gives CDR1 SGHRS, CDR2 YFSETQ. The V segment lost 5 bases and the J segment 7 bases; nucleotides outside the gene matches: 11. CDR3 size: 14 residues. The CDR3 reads CASRPQGTSFEAFF. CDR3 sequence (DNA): TGCGCCAGCAGACCACAGGGGACTTCTTTTGAAGCTTTCTTT.

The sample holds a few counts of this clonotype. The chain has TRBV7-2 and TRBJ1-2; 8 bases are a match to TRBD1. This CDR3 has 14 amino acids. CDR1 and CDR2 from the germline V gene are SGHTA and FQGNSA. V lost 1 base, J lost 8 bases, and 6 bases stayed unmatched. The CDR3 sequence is CASSLGQGSDGYTF. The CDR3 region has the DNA TGTGCCAGCAGCTTAGGACAGGGGTCGGACGGCTACACCTTC.

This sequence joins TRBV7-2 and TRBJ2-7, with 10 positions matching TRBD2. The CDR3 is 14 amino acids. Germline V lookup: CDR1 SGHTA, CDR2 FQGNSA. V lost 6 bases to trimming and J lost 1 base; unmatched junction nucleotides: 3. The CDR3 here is CASSLGLASYEQYF. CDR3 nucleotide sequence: TGTGCCAGCAGTCTGGGACTAGCGTCCTACGAGCAGTACTTC. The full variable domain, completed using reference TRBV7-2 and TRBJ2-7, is GAGVSQSPSNKVTEKGKDVELRCDPISGHTALYWYRQSLGQGLEFLIYFQGNSAPDKSGLPSDRFSAERTGGSVSTLTIQRTQQEDSAVYLCASSLGLASYEQYFGPGTRLTVT.

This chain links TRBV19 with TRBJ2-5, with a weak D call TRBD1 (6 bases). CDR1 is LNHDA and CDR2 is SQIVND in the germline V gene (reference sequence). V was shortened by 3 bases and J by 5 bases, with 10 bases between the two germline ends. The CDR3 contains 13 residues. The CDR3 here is CASSIRDIETQYF. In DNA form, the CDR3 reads TGTGCCAGTAGTATCCGGGACATTGAGACCCAGTACTTC.

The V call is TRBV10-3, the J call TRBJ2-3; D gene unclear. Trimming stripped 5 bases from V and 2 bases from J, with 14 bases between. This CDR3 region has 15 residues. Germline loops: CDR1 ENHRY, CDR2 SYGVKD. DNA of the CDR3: TGTGCCATCAGTCACAGCGAGACTTACACAGATACGCAGTATTTT. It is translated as CAISHSETYTDTQYF.

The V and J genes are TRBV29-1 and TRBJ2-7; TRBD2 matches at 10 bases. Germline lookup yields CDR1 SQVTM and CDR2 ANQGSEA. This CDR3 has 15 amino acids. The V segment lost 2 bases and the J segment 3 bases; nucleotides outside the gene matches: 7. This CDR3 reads CSVEPLAGGNYEQYF. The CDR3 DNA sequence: TGCAGCGTTGAACCCTTAGCGGGAGGTAACTACGAGCAGTACTTC.

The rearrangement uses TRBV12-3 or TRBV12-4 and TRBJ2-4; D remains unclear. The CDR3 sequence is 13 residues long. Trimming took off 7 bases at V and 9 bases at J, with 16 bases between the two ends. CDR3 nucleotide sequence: TGTGCCAGCAACTCCGGGCCCGAAGGCATTCAGTACTTC. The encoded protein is CASNSGPEGIQYF.

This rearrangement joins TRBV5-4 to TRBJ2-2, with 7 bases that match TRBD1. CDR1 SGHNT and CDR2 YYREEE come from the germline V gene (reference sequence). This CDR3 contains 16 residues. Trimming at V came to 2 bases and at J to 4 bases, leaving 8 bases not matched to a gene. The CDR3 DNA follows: TGTGCCAGCAGCTTAGTACAGGGGATCGGCACCGGGGAGCTGTTTTTT. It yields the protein CASSLVQGIGTGELFF.

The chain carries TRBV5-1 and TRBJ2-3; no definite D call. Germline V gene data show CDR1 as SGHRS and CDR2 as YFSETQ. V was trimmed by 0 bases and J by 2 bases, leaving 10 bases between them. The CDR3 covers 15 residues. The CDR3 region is CASSLVTPYTDTQYF. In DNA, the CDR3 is TGCGCCAGCAGCTTGGTGACTCCCTACACAGATACGCAGTATTTT.

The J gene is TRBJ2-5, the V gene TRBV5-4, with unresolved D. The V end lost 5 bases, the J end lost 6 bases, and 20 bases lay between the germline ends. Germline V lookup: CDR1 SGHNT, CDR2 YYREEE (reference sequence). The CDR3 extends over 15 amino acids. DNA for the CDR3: TGTGCCAGCAGTCGTAGTGTCGGACCCGGGCAGACCCAGTACTTC. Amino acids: CASSRSVGPGQTQYF.

The CDR3, as DNA: TGTGCCTGGAGTGCAGTATGGAAAGGGGACTACGAGCAGTACTTC. Its translation is CAWSAVWKGDYEQYF. The V call is TRBV30, the J call TRBJ2-7, with D perhaps TRBD1 (5 bases). In germline, CDR1 is GTSNPN, CDR2 SVGIG (reference sequence). V lost 1 base and J 3 bases, leaving 16 bases between the germline ends. CDR3 length: 15 residues.

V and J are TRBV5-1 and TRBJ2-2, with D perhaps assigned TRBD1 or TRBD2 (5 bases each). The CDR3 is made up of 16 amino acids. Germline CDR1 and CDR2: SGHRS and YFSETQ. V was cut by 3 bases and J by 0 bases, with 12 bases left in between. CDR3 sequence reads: CASSSTGTANTGELFF. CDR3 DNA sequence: TGCGCCAGCAGCTCGACCGGGACCGCGAACACCGGGGAGCTGTTTTTT. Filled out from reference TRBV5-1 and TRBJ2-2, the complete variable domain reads KAGVTQTPRYLIKTRGQQVTLSCSPISGHRSVSWYQQTPGQGLQFLFEYFSETQRNKGNFPGRFSGRQFSNSRSEMNVSTLELGDSALYLCASSSTGTANTGELFFGEGSRLTVL.

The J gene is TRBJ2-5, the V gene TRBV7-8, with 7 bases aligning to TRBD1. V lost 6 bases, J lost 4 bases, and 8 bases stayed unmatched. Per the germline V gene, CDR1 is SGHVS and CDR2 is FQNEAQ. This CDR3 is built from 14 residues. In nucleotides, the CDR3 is TGTGCCAGCAGACCCCAGGCAGGGGGAGAGACCCAGTACTTC. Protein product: CASRPQAGGETQYF.

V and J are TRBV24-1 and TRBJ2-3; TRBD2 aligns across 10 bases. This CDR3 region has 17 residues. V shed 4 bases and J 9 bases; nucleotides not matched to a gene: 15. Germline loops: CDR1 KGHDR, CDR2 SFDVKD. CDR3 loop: CATSDPSGTSASRTQYF. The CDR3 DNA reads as TGTGCCACCAGTGACCCGAGCGGGACTAGCGCCTCTCGCACGCAGTATTTT.

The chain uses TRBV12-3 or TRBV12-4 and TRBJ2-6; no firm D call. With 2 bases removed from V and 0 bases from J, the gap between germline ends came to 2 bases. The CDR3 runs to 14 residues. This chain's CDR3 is CASSLLSGANVLTF. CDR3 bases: TGTGCCAGCAGTTTACTCTCTGGGGCCAACGTCCTGACTTTC.

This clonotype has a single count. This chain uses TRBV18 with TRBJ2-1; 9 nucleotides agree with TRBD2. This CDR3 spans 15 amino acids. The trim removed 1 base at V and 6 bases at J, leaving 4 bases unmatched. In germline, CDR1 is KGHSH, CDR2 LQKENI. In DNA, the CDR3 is TGTGCCAGCTCACCACGGCTAGCGGGGACCAATGAGCAGTTCTTC. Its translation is CASSPRLAGTNEQFF.

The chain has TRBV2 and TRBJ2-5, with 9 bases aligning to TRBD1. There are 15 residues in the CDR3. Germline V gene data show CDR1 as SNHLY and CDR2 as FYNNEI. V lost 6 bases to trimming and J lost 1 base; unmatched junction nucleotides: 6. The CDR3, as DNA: TGTGCCAGCAGACCAAGGACAGGGGCCCAAGAGACCCAGTACTTC. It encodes CASRPRTGAQETQYF.

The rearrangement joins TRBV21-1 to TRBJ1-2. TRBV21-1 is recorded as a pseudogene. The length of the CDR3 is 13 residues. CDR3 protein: CASSKRSNYGYTF. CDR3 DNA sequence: TGTGCCAGCAGCAAAAGGTCTAACTATGGCTACACCTTC.

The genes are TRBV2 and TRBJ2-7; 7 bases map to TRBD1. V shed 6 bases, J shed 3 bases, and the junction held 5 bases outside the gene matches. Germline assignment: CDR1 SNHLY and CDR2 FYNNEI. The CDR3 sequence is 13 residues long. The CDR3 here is CASRPTGVYEQYF. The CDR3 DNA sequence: TGTGCCAGCAGACCTACAGGGGTCTACGAGCAGTACTTC.